This entry features one T cell receptor (beta chain) sequence. The entry originates in a study of blood T cell repertoires in COVID-19. Study information: COVID-19 samples from acute and convalescent phases originated in the United States, Italy and Spain.

Germline V lookup: CDR1 WSHSY, CDR2 SAAADI. The CDR3 spans 12 residues. With 6 bases clipped from V and 12 bases from J, the junction kept 10 bases outside the gene matches. Sequencing used immunoSEQ multiplex PCR; TCRdb keeps in-frame clones, though not all of them. The table has approximately 82,000 clones, roughly 78% seen once. This TCR was sampled from a man in his fifties with active or convalescent COVID-19. Sequencing used peripheral blood. The chain has TRBV10-2 and TRBJ1-1; the match to TRBD1 covers 7 bases. In DNA, the CDR3 is TGCGCCAGCAGGGCCGACAGGGAATCGACTTTCTTT. Its protein is CASRADRESTFF.